Below are 26 T cell receptor beta chains sequenced from a single sample in a study of blood T cell repertoires in COVID-19. Assay: immunoSEQ multiplex PCR; the TCRdb copy retains only in-frame clones and omits some. The sample lists about 180,000 clones, around 88% occurring once. Sequencing was carried out using PBMCs or T cells enriched from blood (not recorded which). Receptors were obtained from a woman in her twenties or thirties who had recovered from COVID-19.

The chain has TRBV28 and TRBJ2-1, with 7 bases fitting TRBD1. V dropped 6 bases and J dropped 7; count of bases not matched to a gene: 6. This CDR3 has 13 residues. Germline assignment: CDR1 MDHEN and CDR2 SYDVKM. This CDR3 reads CASSEGARNEQFF. CDR3 bases: TGTGCCAGCAGCGAGGGGGCGCGGAATGAGCAGTTCTTC.

The chain recombines TRBV5-6 with TRBJ1-4; 9 positions agree with TRBD1. The germline V gene has CDR1 SGHDT and CDR2 YYEEEE. The CDR3 has 16 residues. V shed 2 bases, J shed 7 bases, and the junction held 9 bases outside the gene matches. The CDR3 sequence: CASSFRKQGASEKLFF. DNA of the CDR3: TGTGCCAGCAGCTTCAGAAAACAGGGGGCTAGTGAAAAACTGTTTTTT.

This chain uses TRBV7-9 with TRBJ2-3; 9 nucleotides match TRBD2. Trimming took 0 bases from V and 0 from J; bases not matched to a gene: 4. Per the germline V gene, CDR1 is SEHNR and CDR2 is FQNEAQ (reference sequence). This CDR3 contains 17 residues. CDR3 region: CASSLASAGGSTDTQYF. Written as DNA, the CDR3 is TGTGCCAGCAGCTTAGCGTCGGCGGGAGGGAGCACAGATACGCAGTATTTT.

The V and J genes are TRBV6-1 and TRBJ2-4, with 9 positions matching TRBD1. In germline, CDR1 is MNHNS, CDR2 SASEGT. The CDR3 spans 15 residues. The V and J ends lost 0 bases and 5 bases, in that order; junction bases with no gene match: 2. The CDR3 DNA reads TGTGCCAGCAGTGAAGCGGGACAGGGAGAAAACATTCAGTACTTC. Its translation is CASSEAGQGENIQYF.

This clone was counted once. The chain is built from TRBV27 and TRBJ2-1; no clear D. Trimming removed 3 bases at V and 1 base at J, with 4 bases between. The CDR3 is made up of 13 amino acids. In germline, CDR1 is MNHEY, CDR2 SMNVEV (reference sequence). The CDR3 DNA is TGTGCCAGCAGTTTTCGTTCCTACAATGAGCAGTTCTTC. It translates to CASSFRSYNEQFF.

The chain employs TRBV27 and TRBJ2-5, with 11 bases fitting TRBD1. CDR1 is MNHEY, CDR2 SMNVEV, per germline (reference sequence). The length of the CDR3 is 14 residues. V lost 6 bases to trimming and J lost 5 bases; unmatched junction nucleotides: 5. CDR3 region: CASRGQGATETQYF. The CDR3 bases are TGTGCCAGCAGAGGACAGGGGGCCACGGAGACCCAGTACTTC.

This chain uses TRBV24-1 with TRBJ2-2; no reliable D call. The V and J ends lost 2 bases and 0 bases respectively, with 6 bases between them. Germline lookup yields CDR1 KGHDR and CDR2 SFDVKD. The CDR3 sequence is 15 residues long. The CDR3 protein is CATSDSRTNTGELFF. DNA for the CDR3: TGTGCCACCAGTGATTCTAGGACGAACACCGGGGAGCTGTTTTTT.

In DNA form, the CDR3 reads TGTGCCAGCGGGACTAGCGGGAGGGCCGGAGAGACCCAGTACTTC. Translating gives CASGTSGRAGETQYF. The genes are TRBV6-5 and TRBJ2-5; 16 nucleotides align to TRBD2. Trimming took 8 bases from V and 4 from J; bases not matched to a gene: 4. The CDR3 totals 15 residues. Per germline, CDR1 MNHEY and CDR2 SVGAGI.

The chain carries TRBV11-2 and TRBJ2-1; 8 positions match TRBD2. From germline, CDR1 is SGHAT and CDR2 FQNNGV. The CDR3 extends over 14 amino acids. J gave up 9 bases and V 1 base, and 5 bases lay outside the gene matches. The CDR3 region is CASSLVRGGGEQFF. CDR3 in DNA: TGTGCCAGCAGCTTAGTCCGGGGGGGAGGTGAGCAGTTCTTC.

The J gene is TRBJ1-6, the V gene TRBV28, with D maybe TRBD1 (6 bases). V gave up 3 bases and J gave up 3 bases, with 9 bases separating them. The length of the CDR3 is 15 residues. Germline assignment: CDR1 MDHEN and CDR2 SYDVKM. CDR3 DNA sequence: TGTGCCAGCAGTTTTGGGGACAACTATAATTCACCCCTCCACTTT. As protein: CASSFGDNYNSPLHF.

This chain's CDR3 is CASSESSGSRNEQFF. CDR3 DNA sequence: TGTGCCAGCAGTGAGTCTAGCGGGAGTCGAAATGAGCAGTTCTTC. This chain connects TRBV25-1 to TRBJ2-1; 10 bases are shared with TRBD2. With V trimmed by 3 bases and J by 7 bases, 6 bases remained unmatched. The CDR3 totals 15 residues. Germline V gene data show CDR1 as MGHDK and CDR2 as SYGVNS.

This clone showed up just a few times. The chain carries TRBV7-9 and TRBJ2-7; D gene unclear. Trimming cost V 3 bases and J 3 bases, with 9 bases left between them. CDR3 size: 13 residues. Germline V gene data show CDR1 as SEHNR and CDR2 as FQNEAQ (reference sequence). CDR3 nucleotide sequence: TGTGCCAGCAGCTTGTCAGGTAGCTACGAGCAGTACTTC. Its protein is CASSLSGSYEQYF.

In this sample, this clone turned up a few times. The rearrangement links TRBV7-9 to TRBJ1-4; TRBD1 aligns across 9 bases. The V gene end was trimmed by 5 bases and the J gene end by 5 bases; junction bases not matched to a gene: 6. The CDR3 runs 15 residues. Germline lookup yields CDR1 SEHNR and CDR2 FQNEAQ (reference sequence). The CDR3 sequence: CASSAGDRENEKLFF. DNA of the CDR3: TGTGCCAGCAGCGCGGGGGACAGGGAAAATGAAAAACTGTTTTTT.

The chain joins TRBV6-5 to TRBJ2-3; TRBD2 matches at 11 bases. The CDR3 has 16 amino acids. J was trimmed by 6 bases and V by 2 bases; bases with no gene match: 7. Germline CDR1 and CDR2: MNHEY and SVGAGI. The CDR3 region is CASSYRSASGRDTQYF. Written as DNA, the CDR3 is TGTGCCAGCAGTTACAGGTCGGCTAGCGGGAGGGATACGCAGTATTTT.

The rearrangement joins TRBV11-2 to TRBJ2-5, with TRBD2 matching 12 bases. The CDR3 totals 14 residues. The germline V gene encodes CDR1 SGHAT and CDR2 FQNNGV. After removal of 5 bases from V and 5 bases from J, the junction contained 3 bases not matched to a gene. CDR3 DNA sequence: TGTGCCAGCAGCCCCGGACTAGCGGGGGAGACCCAGTACTTC. This gives the protein CASSPGLAGETQYF.

This clone was recorded a few times. The chain is built from TRBV7-9 and TRBJ1-2; TRBD1 matches at 7 bases. Trimming removed 2 bases from V and 2 bases from J; junction bases left unmatched: 11. The CDR3 is 17 amino acids. Germline V lookup: CDR1 SEHNR, CDR2 FQNEAQ (reference sequence). The CDR3 DNA reads as TGTGCCAGCAGCTTATTGGAAGGGCAGGGGGTAAACTATGGCTACACCTTC. It is translated as CASSLLEGQGVNYGYTF.

The V and J genes are TRBV7-9 and TRBJ2-7, with 8 bases fitting TRBD1. V lost 3 bases, J lost 3 bases, and 10 bases stayed unmatched. CDR1 SEHNR and CDR2 FQNEAQ come from the germline V gene (reference sequence). This CDR3 contains 16 residues. In DNA, the CDR3 is TGTGCCAGCAGCTTCCCGACAGGGGCGCCAAACTACGAGCAGTACTTC. Protein: CASSFPTGAPNYEQYF.

The V gene is TRBV5-4, the J gene TRBJ2-3, with 7 positions matching TRBD1. CDR1 is SGHNT and CDR2 is YYREEE in the germline V gene (reference sequence). Germline trimming cut 1 base from V and 3 bases from J; bases unmatched to any gene: 5. This CDR3 has 15 amino acids. The CDR3 here is CASSLSDRVTDTQYF. CDR3 nucleotides: TGTGCCAGCAGCTTGTCCGACAGGGTGACAGATACGCAGTATTTT.

V and J are TRBV7-9 and TRBJ1-2; D perhaps matches TRBD1 (6 bases). CDR1 and CDR2 (germline): SEHNR, FQNEAQ (reference sequence). The CDR3 length is 13 residues. V was pared by 5 bases and J by 4 bases, with 11 bases between. The DNA of the CDR3 is TGTGCCAGCAGCCGGGACATTGGCTATGGCTACACCTTC. As protein: CASSRDIGYGYTF.

The gene calls are TRBV18 and TRBJ2-3; D is ambiguous. The germline V gene encodes CDR1 KGHSH and CDR2 LQKENI. The CDR3 extends over 16 amino acids. Trimming took off 3 bases at V and 0 bases at J, with 13 bases between the two ends. CDR3 coding DNA: TGTGCCAGCTCACCGAACCGGTGGGCTAGCACAGATACGCAGTATTTT. Its translation: CASSPNRWASTDTQYF. The variable domain in full, completed from reference TRBV18 and TRBJ2-3, reads NAGVMQNPRHLVRRRGQEARLRCSPMKGHSHVYWYRQLPEEGLKFMVYLQKENIIDESGMPKERFSAEFPKEGPSILRIQQVVRGDSAAYFCASSPNRWASTDTQYFGPGTRLTVL.

This clone has only a few counts. This chain connects TRBV30 to TRBJ1-2; D is unresolved. Germline V gene lookup returns CDR1 GTSNPN and CDR2 SVGIG (reference sequence). The CDR3 consists of 12 residues. V lost 2 bases and J 2 bases, leaving 6 bases between the germline ends. DNA for the CDR3: TGTGCCTGGAGTCAGGCGAACTATGGCTACACCTTC. This sequence encodes CAWSQANYGYTF.

The V call is TRBV20-1, the J call TRBJ1-2; 8 nucleotides align to TRBD1. CDR3 length: 15 residues. Looked up from germline, CDR1 is DFQATT and CDR2 is SNEGSKA (reference sequence). The trim removed 3 bases at V and 6 bases at J, leaving 12 bases unmatched. The CDR3 sequence: CSASKTPGGLHGYTF. As DNA, the CDR3 is TGCAGTGCTAGTAAGACTCCAGGGGGCCTCCATGGCTACACCTTC.

This sequence joins TRBV28 and TRBJ1-1; a possible D gene is TRBD1 (5 bases). Trimming removed 4 bases from V and 3 bases from J, with 15 bases in between. CDR1 and CDR2 (germline): MDHEN, SYDVKM. CDR3 size: 15 residues. The CDR3 DNA reads TGTGCCAGCAGTTACCGTCCTGGGGGGGACACTGAAGCTTTCTTT. This sequence encodes CASSYRPGGDTEAFF. Full variable domain (outside the CDR3, taken from reference TRBV28 and TRBJ1-1): DVKVTQSSRYLVKRTGEKVFLECVQDMDHENMFWYRQDPGLGLRLIYFSYDVKMKEKGDIPEGYSVSREKKERFSLILESASTNQTSMYLCASSYRPGGDTEAFFGQGTRLTVV.

The CDR3: CASSPGESVVDQYF. The DNA for the CDR3 is TGTGCCAGCTCACCCGGGGAGAGCGTGGTGGATCAGTACTTC. The rearrangement links TRBV18 to TRBJ2-4; tentative D call: TRBD2 (5 bases). V was cut by 3 bases and J by 12 bases, with 18 bases left in between. Germline V gives CDR1 KGHSH, CDR2 LQKENI. The CDR3 sequence is 14 residues long.

The V gene is TRBV27, the J gene TRBJ2-7; D is perhaps TRBD1 (5 bases). CDR1 is MNHEY, CDR2 SMNVEV, per germline (reference sequence). Trimming shortened V by 3 bases and J by 4 bases, and 10 bases separated the two germline ends. The CDR3 consists of 13 residues. The CDR3 here is CASSLTENYEQYF. The DNA for the CDR3 is TGTGCCAGCAGTTTGACAGAGAATTACGAGCAGTACTTC.

The chain uses TRBV10-3 and TRBJ2-7, with 11 bases lining up with TRBD2. The CDR3 loop spans 16 amino acids. Germline CDR1 is ENHRY and CDR2 is SYGVKD. The J segment lost 2 bases and the V segment lost 5 bases, leaving 8 bases of the junction unmatched. The CDR3 coding sequence is TGTGCCATCAGTCCCACTAGCGGGAGTCCCCCCTACGAGCAGTACTTC. Translation gives CAISPTSGSPPYEQYF.